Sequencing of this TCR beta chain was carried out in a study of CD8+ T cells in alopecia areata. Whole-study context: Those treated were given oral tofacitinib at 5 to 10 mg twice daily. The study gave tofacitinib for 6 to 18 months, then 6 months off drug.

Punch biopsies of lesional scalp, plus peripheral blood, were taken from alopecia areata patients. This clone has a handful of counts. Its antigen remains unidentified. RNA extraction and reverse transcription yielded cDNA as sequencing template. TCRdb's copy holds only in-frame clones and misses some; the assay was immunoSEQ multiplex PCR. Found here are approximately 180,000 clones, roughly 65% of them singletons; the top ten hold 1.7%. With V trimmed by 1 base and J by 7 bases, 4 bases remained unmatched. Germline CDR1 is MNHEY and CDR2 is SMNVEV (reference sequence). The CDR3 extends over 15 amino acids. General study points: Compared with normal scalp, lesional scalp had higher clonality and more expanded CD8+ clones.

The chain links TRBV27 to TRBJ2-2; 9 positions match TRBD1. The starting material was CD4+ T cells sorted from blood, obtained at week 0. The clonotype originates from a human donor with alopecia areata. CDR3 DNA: TGTGCCAGCAGTTTATTACAGGGGGCTAACGGGGAGCTGTTTTTT. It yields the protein CASSLLQGANGELFF.